The table lists the clone carrying this T cell receptor (beta chain) with many counts. The antigen is not known. The sample belongs to a study of CD8 T cells in ankylosing spondylitis. General study points: Blood of patients with ankylosing spondylitis appeared to be characterized by a TCR beta motif of eight highly homologous variants. In peripheral blood, disease-linked CD8+ clones occurred at relatively low frequencies. Reportedly, significant enrichment of disease-linked clones occurred in matched ankylosing spondylitis synovial fluid.

The CDR3 has 14 amino acids. Germline V gene lookup returns CDR1 SGHVS and CDR2 FNYEAQ. V was trimmed by 2 bases and J by 0 bases, leaving 8 bases between them. The TCR beta libraries were generated through quantitative 5'-RACE incorporating molecular barcodes. TCRdb reprocessed the 5' RACE reads with MiXCR, giving one entry per CDR3 protein. The sample gives 500,000 to 650,000 distinct CDR3 sequences, about 5.4% of which show up once; 3% to 4% is in the top ten. The rearrangement links TRBV7-6 to TRBJ2-7, with D unclear. This clonotype was obtained from a male donor with ankylosing spondylitis. Source material: blood, either unsorted or a sorted T cell fraction (not recorded which). The CDR3 sequence is CASSLRQASYEQYF. The CDR3 coding sequence is TGTGCCAGCAGCTTACGGCAGGCCTCCTACGAGCAGTACTTC.